This entry lists 20 T cell receptor beta chains sequenced from one sample in a study of blood T cell repertoires in COVID-19. Only in-frame clones appear in the TCRdb table, and some are missing; sequencing was by immunoSEQ multiplex PCR. The sample holds 90,000 or so clones, roughly 91% seen once. Sequencing was done on a sample of peripheral blood. The receptors were gathered from a man aged 18-30 years with COVID-19, enrolled during active disease.

This chain connects TRBV29-1 to TRBJ1-1, with D possibly matching TRBD1 (6 bases). Per germline, CDR1 SQVTM and CDR2 ANQGSEA. The CDR3 is made up of 14 amino acids. V gave up 1 base and J gave up 4 bases, with 13 bases separating them. CDR3 sequence reads: CSVEGPRGGTEAFF. For the CDR3, the DNA is TGCAGCGTTGAAGGCCCAAGGGGGGGCACTGAAGCTTTCTTT.

This chain uses TRBV19 with TRBJ2-7; tentatively, D is TRBD2 (5 bases). The CDR3 length is 11 residues. Germline lookup yields CDR1 LNHDA and CDR2 SQIVND (reference sequence). Deletions cut 4 bases from V and 8 bases from J, with 9 bases between. CDR3 coding DNA: TGTGCCAGTAGTAACCGGGATCAGCAGTACTTC. Amino acids: CASSNRDQQYF.

The rearrangement joins TRBV9 to TRBJ2-1; tentatively, D is TRBD1 (5 bases). Per germline, CDR1 SGDLS and CDR2 YYNGEE. V lost 3 bases to trimming and J lost 12 bases, with 13 bases between them. This CDR3 region has 12 residues. The chain's CDR3 is CASSDSLGRQFF. The CDR3, as DNA: TGTGCCAGCAGCGATTCTTTGGGGCGGCAGTTCTTC.

The V call is TRBV9, the J call TRBJ2-1; 8 nucleotides line up with TRBD1. Trimming cost V 1 base and J 8 bases; bases outside gene matches: 8. The germline CDR1 and CDR2 sequences are SGDLS and YYNGEE. The CDR3 contains 15 residues. The CDR3: CASSVRTGLVDEQFF. Written as DNA, the CDR3 is TGTGCCAGCAGCGTAAGGACAGGGTTGGTCGATGAGCAGTTCTTC.

The chain links TRBV6-5 to TRBJ1-1; D call uncertain. The CDR3 sequence is 12 residues long. Trimming stripped 6 bases from V and 6 bases from J, with 11 bases between. Germline assignment: CDR1 MNHEY and CDR2 SVGAGI. The CDR3, as DNA: TGTGCCAGCAGCCCAAACGGAGCTGAAGCTTTCTTT. Translating gives CASSPNGAEAFF.

This chain uses TRBV21-1 with TRBJ1-5; whether TRBD1, the table's D call, matches the DNA was not checked. TRBV21-1 is designated a pseudogene. This CDR3 comprises 14 residues. The CDR3 nucleotides are TGTGCCAGCAGCGACAGGGGGCAGGGTCAGCCCCAGCATTTT. Its translation is CASSDRGQGQPQHF.

V and J are TRBV7-9 and TRBJ1-1; D is ambiguous. In germline, CDR1 is SEHNR, CDR2 FQNEAQ (reference sequence). The germline V and J ends were trimmed by 3 bases and 2 bases, with 10 bases remaining between them. This CDR3 is 14 amino acids long. The CDR3 is CASSFTGANTEAFF. The CDR3 nucleotides are TGTGCCAGCAGCTTTACGGGTGCCAACACTGAAGCTTTCTTT. The full variable domain, rest sourced from reference TRBV7-9 and TRBJ1-1, is DTGVSQNPRHKITKRGQNVTFRCDPISEHNRLYWYRQTLGQGPEFLTYFQNEAQLEKSRLLSDRFSAERPKGSFSTLEIQRTEQGDSAMYLCASSFTGANTEAFFGQGTRLTVV.

This clone was counted once. The chain couples TRBV5-1 to TRBJ2-2; weak D call: TRBD2 (6 bases). V was trimmed by 3 bases and J by 8 bases, leaving 14 bases between them. The germline gives CDR1 SGHRS, CDR2 YFSETQ. The length of the CDR3 is 14 residues. This CDR3 reads CASSSGTYLGELFF. The CDR3 DNA follows: TGCGCCAGCAGCTCCGGGACTTACTTAGGGGAGCTGTTTTTT.

This sequence joins TRBV5-1 and TRBJ2-5; maybe TRBD1 (5 bases). This CDR3 has 12 residues. Trimming removed 5 bases from V and 0 bases from J, with 5 bases in between. The germline CDR1 and CDR2 sequences are SGHRS and YFSETQ. The CDR3 is CASRTDQETQYF. The CDR3 nucleotides read TGCGCCAGCAGGACAGACCAAGAGACCCAGTACTTC.

This rearrangement joins TRBV28 to TRBJ2-2; D is ambiguous. The CDR3 covers 12 residues. In germline, CDR1 is MDHEN, CDR2 SYDVKM. The V gene lost 1 base and the J gene lost 6 bases, with 3 bases spanning the gap. CDR3 region: CASSLSSGELFF. CDR3 bases: TGTGCCAGCAGTTTATCGTCCGGGGAGCTGTTTTTT. Complete variable domain (other parts from reference TRBV28 and TRBJ2-2): DVKVTQSSRYLVKRTGEKVFLECVQDMDHENMFWYRQDPGLGLRLIYFSYDVKMKEKGDIPEGYSVSREKKERFSLILESASTNQTSMYLCASSLSSGELFFGEGSRLTVL.

V usage is TRBV27 and J usage is TRBJ2-2, with 7 bases aligning to TRBD1. In germline, CDR1 is MNHEY, CDR2 SMNVEV (reference sequence). V was pared by 5 bases and J by 1 base, with 4 bases of the junction left unmatched. This CDR3 region has 15 residues. CDR3 in amino acids: CASSPWTGNTGELFF. CDR3 DNA: TGTGCCAGCAGTCCGTGGACAGGGAACACCGGGGAGCTGTTTTTT.

This chain links TRBV24-1 with TRBJ2-3; TRBD2 matches 10 bases. After removal of 5 bases from V and 2 bases from J, the junction contained 6 bases not matched to a gene. The CDR3 totals 16 residues. Per germline, CDR1 KGHDR and CDR2 SFDVKD. For the CDR3, the DNA is TGTGCCACCAGTGGCCCCGGACTAGCGGCCACAGATACGCAGTATTTT. Its translation is CATSGPGLAATDTQYF.

The chain has TRBV6-2 or TRBV6-3 and TRBJ1-1; tentatively, D is TRBD1 (6 bases). Germline values: CDR1 MNHEY, CDR2 SVGEGT. V lost 2 bases to trimming and J lost 2 bases, with 9 bases between them. The CDR3 runs to 14 residues. In DNA form, the CDR3 reads TGTGCCAGCAGTTACGGGACAAGAAACACTGAAGCTTTCTTT. Amino acid sequence: CASSYGTRNTEAFF.

The DNA of the CDR3 is TGTGCCAGCCTACCAATGGGACTAGCGGGAGCCGGGGAGCTGTTTTTT. Protein product: CASLPMGLAGAGELFF. The V gene is TRBV7-8, the J gene TRBJ2-2; 14 bases align to TRBD2. The germline CDR1 and CDR2 sequences are SGHVS and FQNEAQ. J gave up 6 bases and V 8 bases, and 8 bases lay outside the gene matches. The CDR3 sequence is 16 residues long. Combining the CDR3 with reference TRBV7-8 and TRBJ2-2 gives the whole variable domain GAGVSQSPRYKVAKRGQDVALRCDPISGHVSLFWYQQALGQGPEFLTYFQNEAQLDKSGLPSDRFFAERPEGSVSTLKIQRTQQEDSAVYLCASLPMGLAGAGELFFGEGSRLTVL.

V and J are TRBV9 and TRBJ1-2; 8 bases line up with TRBD1. V dropped 5 bases and J dropped 6; count of bases not matched to a gene: 6. CDR1 and CDR2 from the germline V gene are SGDLS and YYNGEE. This CDR3 region has 13 residues. CDR3 sequence (DNA): TGTGCCAGCAGACAGGGGGTCTATAATGGCTACACCTTC. This sequence encodes CASRQGVYNGYTF.

Of note for this clone: This sample also contains other DNA sequences that code for the same CDR3. The genes are TRBV5-4 and TRBJ2-7; 7 nucleotides line up with TRBD2. Trimming cost V 3 bases and J 6 bases; bases outside gene matches: 0. Germline CDR1 SGHNT, CDR2 YYREEE (reference sequence). The CDR3 is 11 residues long. The CDR3 sequence is CASSWGGEQYF. In DNA, the CDR3 is TGTGCCAGCAGCTGGGGGGGCGAGCAGTACTTC. Drawing the rest from reference TRBV5-4 and TRBJ2-7, the complete variable domain is ETGVTQSPTHLIKTRGQQVTLRCSSQSGHNTVSWYQQALGQGPQFIFQYYREEENGRGNFPPRFSGLQFPNYSSELNVNALELDDSALYLCASSWGGEQYFGPGTRLTVT.

V and J are TRBV5-4 and TRBJ2-7; no definite D call. V was clipped by 3 bases and J by 2 bases, with 3 bases between them. This CDR3 region has 11 residues. The germline V gene encodes CDR1 SGHNT and CDR2 YYREEE (reference sequence). The CDR3 coding sequence is TGTGCCAGCAGCTCCACCTACGAGCAGTACTTC. Protein: CASSSTYEQYF. Filled out from reference TRBV5-4 and TRBJ2-7, the complete variable domain reads ETGVTQSPTHLIKTRGQQVTLRCSSQSGHNTVSWYQQALGQGPQFIFQYYREEENGRGNFPPRFSGLQFPNYSSELNVNALELDDSALYLCASSSTYEQYFGPGTRLTVT.

This clone was seen just once. V gene TRBV27 combines with J gene TRBJ1-1, with a weak D call TRBD1 (5 bases). CDR3 length: 14 amino acids. V was pared by 6 bases and J by 5 bases, with 16 bases between. From germline, CDR1 is MNHEY and CDR2 SMNVEV (reference sequence). DNA for the CDR3: TGTGCCAGCAGCTACTCAGCGGGGGAGACTGAAGCTTTCTTT. Translated: CASSYSAGETEAFF.

This clone was seen only once. This sequence joins TRBV6-6 and TRBJ1-6; TRBD1 matches 9 bases. The germline V gene encodes CDR1 MNHNY and CDR2 SVGAGI (reference sequence). After removal of 5 bases from V and 10 bases from J, the junction contained 9 bases not matched to a gene. The length of the CDR3 is 15 residues. The CDR3 DNA sequence: TGTGCCAGCAGTCCGCGGGACAGGGAGCCATCACCCCTCCACTTT. Translated, it gives CASSPRDREPSPLHF.

The chain joins TRBV3-1 (or the pseudogene TRBV3-2) to TRBJ1-2; 7 positions agree with TRBD1. The length of the CDR3 is 15 residues. V shed 3 bases and J 4 bases; nucleotides not matched to a gene: 8. In germline, CDR1 is LGHDT, CDR2 YNNKEL (reference sequence). The DNA of the CDR3 is TGTGCCAGCAGCCAGGGGACAGCTCTATTCTATGGCTACACCTTC. Amino acids: CASSQGTALFYGYTF.